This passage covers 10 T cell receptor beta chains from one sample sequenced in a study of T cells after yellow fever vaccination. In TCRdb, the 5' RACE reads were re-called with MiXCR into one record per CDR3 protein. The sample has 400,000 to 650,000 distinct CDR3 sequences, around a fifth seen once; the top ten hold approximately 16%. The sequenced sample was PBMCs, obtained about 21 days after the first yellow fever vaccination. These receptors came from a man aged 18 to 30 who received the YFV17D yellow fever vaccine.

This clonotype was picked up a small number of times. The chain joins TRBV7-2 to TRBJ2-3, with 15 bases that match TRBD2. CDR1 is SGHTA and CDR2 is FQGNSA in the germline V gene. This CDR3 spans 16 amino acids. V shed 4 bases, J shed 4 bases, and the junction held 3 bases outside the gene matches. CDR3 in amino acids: CASSSRTSGGADTQYF. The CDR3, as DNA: TGTGCCAGCAGCTCCAGGACTAGCGGGGGGGCAGATACGCAGTATTTT.

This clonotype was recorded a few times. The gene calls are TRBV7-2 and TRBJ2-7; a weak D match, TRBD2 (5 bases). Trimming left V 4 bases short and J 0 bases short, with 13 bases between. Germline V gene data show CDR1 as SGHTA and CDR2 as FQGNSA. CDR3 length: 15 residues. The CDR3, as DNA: TGTGCCAGCAGCTCCAACACGGGATTCTCCTACGAGCAGTACTTC. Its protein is CASSSNTGFSYEQYF.

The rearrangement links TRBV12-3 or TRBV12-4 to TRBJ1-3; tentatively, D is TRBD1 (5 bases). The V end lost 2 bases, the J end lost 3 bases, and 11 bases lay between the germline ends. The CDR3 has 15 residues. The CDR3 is CASSLQTAGGNTIYF. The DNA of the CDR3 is TGTGCCAGCAGTTTACAGACAGCGGGTGGAAACACCATATATTTT.

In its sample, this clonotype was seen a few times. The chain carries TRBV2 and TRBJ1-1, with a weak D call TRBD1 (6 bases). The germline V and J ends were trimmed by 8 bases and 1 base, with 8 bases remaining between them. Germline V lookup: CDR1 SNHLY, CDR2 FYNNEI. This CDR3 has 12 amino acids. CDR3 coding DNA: TGTGCCAGCGGACAGCAGAACACTGAAGCTTTCTTT. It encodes CASGQQNTEAFF. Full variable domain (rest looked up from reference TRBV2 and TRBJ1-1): EPEVTQTPSHQVTQMGQEVILRCVPISNHLYFYWYRQILGQKVEFLVSFYNNEISEKSEIFDDQFSVERPDGSNFTLKIRSTKLEDSAMYFCASGQQNTEAFFGQGTRLTVV.

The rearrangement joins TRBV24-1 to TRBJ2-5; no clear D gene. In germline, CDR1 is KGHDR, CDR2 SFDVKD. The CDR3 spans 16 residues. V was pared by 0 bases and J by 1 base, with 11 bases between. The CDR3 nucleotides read TGTGCCACCAGTGATTTGCCTCAGCGCAGCCAAGAGACCCAGTACTTC. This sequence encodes CATSDLPQRSQETQYF.

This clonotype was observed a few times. CDR3 DNA sequence: TGTGCCAGCAGTCCCTCGAGGGCACCCCCCTACAATGAGCAGTTCTTC. Protein product: CASSPSRAPPYNEQFF. The J gene is TRBJ2-1, the V gene TRBV6-2 or TRBV6-3, with D tentatively TRBD2 (5 bases). V shed 5 bases and J shed 2 bases, with 16 bases lying between them. The CDR3 totals 16 residues. CDR1 is MNHEY and CDR2 is SVGEGT in the germline V gene.

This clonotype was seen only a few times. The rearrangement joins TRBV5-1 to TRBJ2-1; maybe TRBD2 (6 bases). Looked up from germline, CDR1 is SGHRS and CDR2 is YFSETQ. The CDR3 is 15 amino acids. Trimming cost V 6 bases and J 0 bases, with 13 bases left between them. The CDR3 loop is CASTGGGSSYNEQFF. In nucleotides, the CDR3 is TGCGCCAGCACGGGCGGAGGGAGCTCCTACAATGAGCAGTTCTTC.

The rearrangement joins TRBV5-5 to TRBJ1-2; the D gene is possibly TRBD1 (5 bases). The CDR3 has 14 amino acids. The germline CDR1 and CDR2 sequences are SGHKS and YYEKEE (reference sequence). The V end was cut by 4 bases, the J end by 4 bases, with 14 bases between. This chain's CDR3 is CASSPGTLFYGYTF. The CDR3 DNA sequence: TGTGCCAGCAGCCCCGGGACTTTATTCTATGGCTACACCTTC.

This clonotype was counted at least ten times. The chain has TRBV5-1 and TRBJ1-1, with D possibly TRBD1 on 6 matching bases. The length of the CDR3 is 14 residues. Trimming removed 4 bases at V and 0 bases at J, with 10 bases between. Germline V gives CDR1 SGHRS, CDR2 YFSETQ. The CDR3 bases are TGCGCCAGCAGCATACAGGGTGTGAACACTGAAGCTTTCTTT. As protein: CASSIQGVNTEAFF.

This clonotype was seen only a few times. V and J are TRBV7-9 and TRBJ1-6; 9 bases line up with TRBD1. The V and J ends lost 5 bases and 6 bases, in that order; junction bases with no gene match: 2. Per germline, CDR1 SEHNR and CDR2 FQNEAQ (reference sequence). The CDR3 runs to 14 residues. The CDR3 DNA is TGTGCCAGCAGCCGGACAGGGGTTAATTCACCCCTCCACTTT. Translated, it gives CASSRTGVNSPLHF. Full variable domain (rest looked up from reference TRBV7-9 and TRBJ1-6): DTGVSQNPRHKITKRGQNVTFRCDPISEHNRLYWYRQTLGQGPEFLTYFQNEAQLEKSRLLSDRFSAERPKGSFSTLEIQRTEQGDSAMYLCASSRTGVNSPLHFGNGTRLTVT.